The T cell receptor beta chain described here comes from a study of cytomegalovirus exposure and HLA in healthy donors. Researchers ran the PCR with 60 Vbeta and 13 Jbeta primers. TCRdb's copy holds only in-frame clones and misses some; the assay was immunoSEQ multiplex PCR. The repertoire holds about 180,000 clones, with approximately 80% as singletons. This clone was counted a single time. Germline CDR1 reads WNHNN; CDR2 reads SYGVQD (reference sequence). The CDR3 totals 15 residues. V was shortened by 4 bases and J by 6 bases, with 19 bases between the two germline ends. V is TRBV10-1 and J is TRBJ2-7; D call uncertain. The source is a man aged 18-30 years in good health and CMV-seronegative. The sample consisted of PBMCs. CDR3 bases: TGCGCCAGCAGTGCTACCCGACTCTCCGCCTCCGAGCAGTACTTC. Encoded protein: CASSATRLSASEQYF.